This entry is about one T cell receptor beta chain. CDR1 is SEHNR and CDR2 is FQNEAQ in the germline V gene (reference sequence). V gave up 6 bases and J gave up 4 bases, with 11 bases separating them. CDR3 size: 13 residues. The data were obtained in a study of T cell changes during pregnancy in multiple sclerosis. Assay used: immunoSEQ multiplex PCR; TCRdb lists only in-frame clones, some missing. The table includes around 130,000 clones, less than 97% detected once. This specimen consisted of peripheral blood, obtained after pregnancy. This receptor was obtained from a female donor with multiple sclerosis, enrolled in a pregnancy study. This rearrangement joins TRBV7-9 to TRBJ2-3; perhaps TRBD1 as D (5 bases). The CDR3: CASRPGAADTQYF. Written as DNA, the CDR3 is TGTGCCAGCAGGCCTGGGGCGGCAGATACGCAGTATTTT.